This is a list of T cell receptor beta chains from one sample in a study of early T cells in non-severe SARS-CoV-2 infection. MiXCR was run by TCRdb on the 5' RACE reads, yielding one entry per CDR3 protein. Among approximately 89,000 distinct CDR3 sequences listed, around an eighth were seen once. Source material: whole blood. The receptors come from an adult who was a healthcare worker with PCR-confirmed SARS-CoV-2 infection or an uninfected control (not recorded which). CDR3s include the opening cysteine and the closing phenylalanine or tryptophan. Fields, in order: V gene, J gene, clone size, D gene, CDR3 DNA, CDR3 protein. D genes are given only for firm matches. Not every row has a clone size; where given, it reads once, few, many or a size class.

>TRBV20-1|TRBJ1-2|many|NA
TGCAGTGCTATAGCTGGGACCTATGGCTACACCTTC
CSAIAGTYGYTF
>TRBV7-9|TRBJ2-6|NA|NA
TGTGCCAGCAGCTTAGATTTCGGCACTGGGGCCAACGTCCTGACTTTC
CASSLDFGTGANVLTF
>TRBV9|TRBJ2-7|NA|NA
TGTGCCAGCAGCGTAGCTGTCGGTCACGAGCAGTACTTC
CASSVAVGHEQYF
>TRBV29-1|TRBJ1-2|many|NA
TGCAGCGTTGACGCCGGAGCTAACTATGGCTACACCTTC
CSVDAGANYGYTF
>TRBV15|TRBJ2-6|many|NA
TGTGCCACCAGCAGAGATGGATACTCTGGGGCCAACGTCCTGACTTTC
CATSRDGYSGANVLTF
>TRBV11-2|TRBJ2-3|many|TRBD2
TGTGCCAGCAGTTTTACTAGCGGGGCTTCCACAGATACGCAGTATTTT
CASSFTSGASTDTQYF
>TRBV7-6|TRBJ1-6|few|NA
TGTGCCACCCAAAGATCCGAAGACTCCTATAATTCACCCCTCCACTTT
CATQRSEDSYNSPLHF
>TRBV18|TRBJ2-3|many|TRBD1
TGTGCCAGCTCGGTTCGGACAGGGTATGCAGATACGCAGTATTTT
CASSVRTGYADTQYF
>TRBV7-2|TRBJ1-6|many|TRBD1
TGTGCCAGCAGCGTGGGACAGGCGGGATATTCACCCCTCCACTTT
CASSVGQAGYSPLHF
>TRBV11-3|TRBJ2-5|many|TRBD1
TGTGCCAGCAGCTTAGATCAGGGGGACCAGTACTTC
CASSLDQGDQYF
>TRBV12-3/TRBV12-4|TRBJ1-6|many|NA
TGTGCCAGCAGTTTGAGGGGTGGAGCCCTCCACTTT
CASSLRGGALHF
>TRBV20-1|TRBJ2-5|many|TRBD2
TGCAGTGCTAGAGATTCGGCTAGCGGGAATCGGCGGCAAGAGACCCAGTACTTC
CSARDSASGNRRQETQYF
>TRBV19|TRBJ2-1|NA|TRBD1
TGTGCCAGTAGTAGGACAGGGAGCTCCTACAATGAGCAGTTCTTC
CASSRTGSSYNEQFF